This T cell receptor (beta chain) stems from a study of blood T cell repertoires in COVID-19. Study details: Sites in the United States, Italy and Spain provided acute and convalescent COVID-19 samples. Sample material is recorded as cDNA or gDNA derived from T cells, B-cell-depleted T cells, or PBMCs.

Source study methods: Estimated nucleated cell counts came from reference gene primer amplification. Here immunoSEQ multiplex PCR was the method, and the copy in TCRdb shows in-frame clones only, minus some. V, J and clone size are taken as reported in that table, and D and trimming were inferred from the DNA itself. This sample carries about 250,000 clones, 70% to 90% of them seen once, and the ten largest clones take around 3%. The V gene lost 2 bases and the J gene lost 4 bases, with 11 bases spanning the gap. CDR3 length: 14 amino acids. Germline loops: CDR1 SEHNR, CDR2 FQNEAQ (reference sequence). This clone was found once.

This receptor was taken from a man in his late teens or twenties with active or convalescent COVID-19. The chain combines TRBV7-9 with TRBJ1-2; D unresolved. Sequencing input: peripheral blood. The CDR3 is CASSLMGQAYGYTF. As DNA, the CDR3 is TGTGCCAGCAGCTTAATGGGTCAGGCCTATGGCTACACCTTC.